Presented here are 24 T cell receptor beta chains from one specimen sequenced in a study of OX40 agonist ivuxolimab in advanced cancers. Sequencing was performed with immunoSEQ multiplex PCR; in TCRdb, only in-frame clones are kept and a portion is missing. Here the sample spans over 70,000 clones, more than 85% being singletons. The sample consisted of CD4+ or CD8+ T cells sorted from blood, taken in a trial of the OX40 agonist ivuxolimab. Receptors were obtained from an adult with an advanced solid tumor such as melanoma, head and neck, liver or kidney cancer.

This chain joins TRBV11-2 and TRBJ1-3; D gene ambiguous. The CDR3 loop spans 14 amino acids. Trimming removed 5 bases from V and 0 bases from J, with 8 bases in between. Germline V CDR1 and CDR2: SGHAT, FQNNGV. CDR3 DNA: TGTGCCAGCAGCAGTGGTCACTCTGGAAACACCATATATTTT. Its translation is CASSSGHSGNTIYF.

This chain connects TRBV28 to TRBJ1-4, with D hard to call. Germline V gene sequence: CDR1 MDHEN, CDR2 SYDVKM. V lost 2 bases and J 0 bases, leaving 4 bases between the germline ends. This CDR3 contains 14 residues. CDR3 sequence reads: CASSLVATNEKLFF. Here the CDR3 DNA reads TGTGCCAGCAGTTTAGTAGCAACTAATGAAAAACTGTTTTTT.

The gene calls are TRBV13 and TRBJ2-2; 12 nucleotides match TRBD2. CDR3 length: 15 amino acids. The germline V gene has CDR1 PRHDT and CDR2 FYEKMQ (reference sequence). J lost 5 bases, V lost 5 bases, and 3 bases had no gene match. The chain's CDR3 is CASSPSGGVTGELFF. The DNA of the CDR3 is TGTGCCAGCAGCCCTAGCGGGGGGGTGACCGGGGAGCTGTTTTTT.

J is TRBJ2-1 and V is TRBV7-6; either TRBD1 or TRBD2 may fit D (5 bases each). V gave up 3 bases and J gave up 4 bases, with 13 bases separating them. The CDR3 is made up of 15 amino acids. CDR1 and CDR2 from the germline V gene are SGHVS and FNYEAQ. The CDR3 DNA reads as TGTGCCAGCAGCTTGGACGGGACGGGATACAATGAGCAGTTCTTC. Its protein is CASSLDGTGYNEQFF.

This clone appeared once. The chain joins TRBV5-4 to TRBJ2-5; tentative D call: TRBD2 (6 bases). The CDR3 is made up of 17 amino acids. V gave up 0 bases and J gave up 5 bases, with 20 bases separating them. Germline CDR1 is SGHNT and CDR2 is YYREEE (reference sequence). This chain's CDR3 is CASSLAGGAAAGETQYF. The CDR3 DNA reads TGTGCCAGCAGCTTGGCCGGGGGTGCGGCCGCGGGGGAGACCCAGTACTTC.

The rearrangement uses TRBV5-1 and TRBJ2-2, with D unclear. Germline V gene lookup returns CDR1 SGHRS and CDR2 YFSETQ. V was pared by 4 bases and J by 4 bases, with 20 bases between. The CDR3 covers 17 residues. This CDR3 reads CASSPLPGRVGTGELFF. The CDR3 bases are TGCGCCAGCAGCCCCCTCCCTGGTAGGGTAGGCACCGGGGAGCTGTTTTTT. Full variable domain (rest looked up from reference TRBV5-1 and TRBJ2-2): KAGVTQTPRYLIKTRGQQVTLSCSPISGHRSVSWYQQTPGQGLQFLFEYFSETQRNKGNFPGRFSGRQFSNSRSEMNVSTLELGDSALYLCASSPLPGRVGTGELFFGEGSRLTVL.

This chain links TRBV4-1 with TRBJ1-4; D might be TRBD1 (6 bases). CDR3 length: 15 residues. V shed 5 bases and J shed 6 bases, with 16 bases lying between them. CDR1 and CDR2 (germline): MGHRA, YSYEKL. Here the CDR3 reads CASSLDSPSDEKLFF. The CDR3 nucleotides read TGCGCCAGCAGCTTGGACAGTCCGAGCGATGAAAAACTGTTTTTT.

The chain carries TRBV7-9 and TRBJ2-7, with unresolved D. CDR3 length equals 15 residues. The V end was cut by 1 base, the J end by 1 base, with 11 bases between. Germline-derived CDR1 and CDR2 are SEHNR and FQNEAQ (reference sequence). The CDR3 loop reads CASSLGPVKSYEQYF. CDR3 nucleotide sequence: TGTGCCAGCAGCTTAGGCCCAGTTAAGTCCTACGAGCAGTACTTC. Full variable domain (outside the CDR3, taken from reference TRBV7-9 and TRBJ2-7): DTGVSQNPRHKITKRGQNVTFRCDPISEHNRLYWYRQTLGQGPEFLTYFQNEAQLEKSRLLSDRFSAERPKGSFSTLEIQRTEQGDSAMYLCASSLGPVKSYEQYFGPGTRLTVT.

In this sample, this clone turned up once. The chain has TRBV9 and TRBJ2-3, with D possibly being TRBD2 (6 bases). Germline CDR1 and CDR2: SGDLS and YYNGEE. CDR3 length: 14 amino acids. The germline V and J ends were trimmed by 3 bases and 4 bases, with 12 bases remaining between them. CDR3 loop: CASSEFREPDTQYF. The CDR3 bases are TGTGCCAGCAGCGAGTTCCGGGAGCCAGATACGCAGTATTTT. Combining the CDR3 with reference TRBV9 and TRBJ2-3 gives the whole variable domain DSGVTQTPKHLITATGQRVTLRCSPRSGDLSVYWYQQSLDQGLQFLIQYYNGEERAKGNILERFSAQQFPDLHSELNLSSLELGDSALYFCASSEFREPDTQYFGPGTRLTVL.

In DNA form, the CDR3 reads TGTGCCAGCTCGACAGGGGGCGAGGGCAATCAGCCCCAGCATTTT. Translated, it gives CASSTGGEGNQPQHF. The chain is built from TRBV19 and TRBJ1-5; 10 bases map to TRBD1. After removal of 9 bases from V and 2 bases from J, the junction contained 7 bases not matched to a gene. The length of the CDR3 is 15 residues. The germline V gene has CDR1 LNHDA and CDR2 SQIVND (reference sequence).

V is TRBV9 and J is TRBJ1-1; tentative D call: TRBD1 (6 bases). This CDR3 is built from 15 residues. Trimming left V 0 bases short and J 4 bases short, with 13 bases between. Germline CDR1 and CDR2: SGDLS and YYNGEE. CDR3 loop: CASSVDRGASTEAFF. CDR3 DNA sequence: TGTGCCAGCAGCGTAGATCGGGGGGCAAGCACTGAAGCTTTCTTT. Complete variable domain (other parts from reference TRBV9 and TRBJ1-1): DSGVTQTPKHLITATGQRVTLRCSPRSGDLSVYWYQQSLDQGLQFLIQYYNGEERAKGNILERFSAQQFPDLHSELNLSSLELGDSALYFCASSVDRGASTEAFFGQGTRLTVV.

The V call is TRBV7-8, the J call TRBJ2-5; no firm D call. This CDR3 has 10 residues. Trimming took 1 base from V and 6 from J, leaving 0 bases between them. Germline CDR1 SGHVS, CDR2 FQNEAQ. CDR3 region: CASSLETQYF. In nucleotides, the CDR3 is TGTGCCAGCAGCTTAGAGACCCAGTACTTC.

The chain carries TRBV7-6 and TRBJ2-1; 9 bases fit TRBD2. The V gene's germline CDR1 is SGHVS and CDR2 FNYEAQ. The V and J ends lost 5 bases and 2 bases, in that order; junction bases with no gene match: 4. This CDR3 is 15 amino acids long. DNA of the CDR3: TGTGCCAGCAGCCTCCTAGCGGGAACCTACAATGAGCAGTTCTTC. Its protein is CASSLLAGTYNEQFF.

The chain employs TRBV6-6 and TRBJ2-2; 7 nucleotides match TRBD1. CDR1 is MNHNY and CDR2 is SVGAGI in the germline V gene (reference sequence). The CDR3 is made up of 16 amino acids. Unmatched junction bases numbered 8, after V lost 2 bases and J lost 5 bases. CDR3 nucleotide sequence: TGTGCCAGCAGTTACAAAGACAGGGTGGGAACCGGGGAGCTGTTTTTT. It translates to CASSYKDRVGTGELFF.

The gene calls are TRBV7-2 and TRBJ1-5; D might be TRBD1 (5 bases). CDR1 and CDR2 (germline): SGHTA, FQGNSA. The germline V and J ends were trimmed by 5 bases and 2 bases, with 13 bases remaining between them. CDR3 size: 15 residues. The CDR3 nucleotides read TGTGCCAGCAGCACCCTCGGGGGGGGCAATCAGCCCCAGCATTTT. Translation: CASSTLGGGNQPQHF.

This chain connects TRBV2 to TRBJ1-5; 8 nucleotides line up with TRBD1. CDR3 length equals 16 residues. CDR1 and CDR2 (germline): SNHLY, FYNNEI. Losses at the gene ends were 4 bases for V and 0 bases for J; bases not matched to a gene: 5. In DNA form, the CDR3 reads TGTGCCAGCAGTGCGGCCAGGGGGCTTAGCAATCAGCCCCAGCATTTT. Translating gives CASSAARGLSNQPQHF.

The chain couples TRBV12-2 to TRBJ1-1. TRBV12-2 represents a pseudogene. This CDR3 is built from 12 residues. CDR3 region: CASRLPGSEAFF. CDR3 nucleotides: TGTGCAAGTCGCTTACCAGGGAGTGAAGCTTTCTTT.

This clone was seen once. The chain carries TRBV19 and TRBJ1-5; D is uncertain. This CDR3 has 16 amino acids. Trimming took 6 bases from V and 1 from J, leaving 16 bases between them. The germline V gene encodes CDR1 LNHDA and CDR2 SQIVND (reference sequence). The CDR3 coding sequence is TGTGCCAGTAGACTCACGCCCGGTGCGAGCAATCAGCCCCAGCATTTT. This gives the protein CASRLTPGASNQPQHF.

This chain connects TRBV5-1 to TRBJ1-1; maybe TRBD1 (6 bases). The germline gives CDR1 SGHRS, CDR2 YFSETQ. The CDR3 contains 13 residues. V lost 4 bases and J lost 4, with 11 bases in between. The CDR3 DNA reads as TGCGCCAGCAGCCCGGAGGGGGTCACTGAAGCTTTCTTT. Protein: CASSPEGVTEAFF.

This CDR3 is CASSPYRVSGETQYF. The CDR3 DNA sequence: TGCGCCAGCAGTCCGTACAGGGTCTCTGGGGAGACCCAGTACTTC. The rearrangement uses TRBV10-2 and TRBJ2-5; D is possibly TRBD1 (6 bases). The CDR3 loop spans 15 amino acids. With 5 bases removed from V and 5 bases from J, the gap between germline ends came to 18 bases. Germline V gene sequence: CDR1 WSHSY, CDR2 SAAADI.

This rearrangement joins TRBV6-5 to TRBJ2-5, with D possibly called TRBD1 or TRBD2 (5 bases each). This CDR3 is 15 amino acids long. Trimming left V 3 bases short and J 7 bases short, with 18 bases between. CDR1 is MNHEY and CDR2 is SVGAGI in the germline V gene. CDR3 loop: CASSYSDWDGRTQYF. The CDR3 nucleotides read TGTGCCAGCAGTTATTCCGATTGGGACGGTAGGACCCAGTACTTC.

The rearrangement links TRBV18 to TRBJ1-1, with a tentative D call TRBD1 (5 bases). Germline loops: CDR1 KGHSH, CDR2 LQKENI. V was trimmed by 2 bases and J by 1 base, leaving 14 bases between them. The CDR3 runs to 16 residues. CDR3 sequence reads: CASSPENPGTNTEAFF. The CDR3 DNA reads TGTGCCAGCTCACCAGAAAATCCAGGGACGAACACTGAAGCTTTCTTT. Filled out from reference TRBV18 and TRBJ1-1, the complete variable domain reads NAGVMQNPRHLVRRRGQEARLRCSPMKGHSHVYWYRQLPEEGLKFMVYLQKENIIDESGMPKERFSAEFPKEGPSILRIQQVVRGDSAAYFCASSPENPGTNTEAFFGQGTRLTVV.

The chain carries TRBV27 and TRBJ1-2, with 7 bases aligning to TRBD1. J gave up 8 bases and V 3 bases, and 6 bases lay outside the gene matches. CDR1 is MNHEY, CDR2 SMNVEV, per germline (reference sequence). The CDR3 extends over 13 amino acids. For the CDR3, the DNA is TGTGCCAGCAGTTTTAGGCAGGGGGAGGGCTACACCTTC. Its translation is CASSFRQGEGYTF.

The chain has TRBV29-1 and TRBJ2-7, with D maybe TRBD1 (5 bases). The V end lost 0 bases, the J end lost 5 bases, and 17 bases lay between the germline ends. This CDR3 region has 15 residues. CDR1 is SQVTM, CDR2 ANQGSEA, per germline. CDR3 bases: TGCAGCGTTGAAGATAAGACAGCCCCGGGCAACGAGCAGTACTTC. Translating gives CSVEDKTAPGNEQYF.